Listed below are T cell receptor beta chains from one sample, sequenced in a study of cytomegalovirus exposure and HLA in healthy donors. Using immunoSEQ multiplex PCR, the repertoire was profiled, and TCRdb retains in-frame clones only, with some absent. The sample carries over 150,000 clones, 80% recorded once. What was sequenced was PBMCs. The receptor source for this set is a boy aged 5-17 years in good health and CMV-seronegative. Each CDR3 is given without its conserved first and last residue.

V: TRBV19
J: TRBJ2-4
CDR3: ASGRDRENIQY

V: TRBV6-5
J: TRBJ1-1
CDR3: ASSQQGASRAF

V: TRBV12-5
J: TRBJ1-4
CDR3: ASGSQGVSEKLF

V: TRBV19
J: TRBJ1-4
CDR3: ASSVRRDRGFVTNEKLF

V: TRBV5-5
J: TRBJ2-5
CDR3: ASSDQGRRETQY

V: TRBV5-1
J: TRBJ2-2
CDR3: ASSLAGGMAGELF

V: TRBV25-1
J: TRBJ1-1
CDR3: ASSERTGKNTEAF

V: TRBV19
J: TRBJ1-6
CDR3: ASSMTGAQSPLH

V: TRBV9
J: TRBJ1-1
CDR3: ASSPRGTGMNTEAF

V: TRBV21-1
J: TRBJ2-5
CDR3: ASSTEKQGSETQY

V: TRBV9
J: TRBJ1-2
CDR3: ASSPPGTSHGYT

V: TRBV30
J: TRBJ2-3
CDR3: AYGTGETAFSTDTQY

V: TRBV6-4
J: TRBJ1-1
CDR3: ASSDSNTSVTEAF

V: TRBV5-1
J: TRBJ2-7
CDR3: ASNPGESSYEQY

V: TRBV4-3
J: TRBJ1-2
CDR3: ASSQSRGRAYT

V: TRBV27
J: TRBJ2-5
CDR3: ASSTWTGGRETQY

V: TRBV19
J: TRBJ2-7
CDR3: ASSPRVGVRGKYEQY

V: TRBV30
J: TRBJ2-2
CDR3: AWTRGRNTGELF

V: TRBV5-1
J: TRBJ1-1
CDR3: ASSLAGGIYENTEAF

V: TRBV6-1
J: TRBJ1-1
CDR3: ASSVTGEINTEAF

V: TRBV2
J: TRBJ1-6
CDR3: ASRLDRDSPLH

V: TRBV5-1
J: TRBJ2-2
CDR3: ASSPRGTNTGELF

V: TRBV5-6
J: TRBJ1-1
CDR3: ASSRDRVLSEAF

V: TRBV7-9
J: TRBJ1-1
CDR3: ASSPPLETPMNTEAF

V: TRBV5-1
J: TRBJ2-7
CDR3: ASSLTRDRISYEQY

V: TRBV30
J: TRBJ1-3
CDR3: AWSNYMGRGPGNTIY

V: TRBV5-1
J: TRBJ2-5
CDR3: ASSARQGGAETQY

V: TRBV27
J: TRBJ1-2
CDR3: ASSFSVGGYGYT

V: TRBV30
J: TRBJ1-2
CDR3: AWSVGGEDGYT

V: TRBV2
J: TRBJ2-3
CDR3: ASSFIAGGTDTQY

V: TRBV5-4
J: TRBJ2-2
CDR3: ASSSFASGVYTGELF

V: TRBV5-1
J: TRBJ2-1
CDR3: ASSLEVSGSGEQF

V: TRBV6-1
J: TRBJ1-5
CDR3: ASRGFRQPQH

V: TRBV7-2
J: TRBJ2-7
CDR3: ASGYGQGANEQY

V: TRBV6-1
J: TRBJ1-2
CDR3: ASSRGRGYT

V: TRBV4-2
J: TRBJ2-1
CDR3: ASSQTTLAGVGYNEQF

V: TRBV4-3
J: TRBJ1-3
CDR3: ASSQTTLAGRGNTIY

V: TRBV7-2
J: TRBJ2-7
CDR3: ASSSPGAGGDEQY

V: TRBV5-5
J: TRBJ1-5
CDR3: ASSLRGQEGNQPQH

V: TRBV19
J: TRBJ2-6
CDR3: ASRKTGAGANVLT

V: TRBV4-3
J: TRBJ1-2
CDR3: ASSQYLGVHGYT

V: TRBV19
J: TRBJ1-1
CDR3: ASSTSRNTEAF

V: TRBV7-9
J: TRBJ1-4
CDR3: ASSSDIVGLF

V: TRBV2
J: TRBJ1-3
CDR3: ASSPQGSGNTIY

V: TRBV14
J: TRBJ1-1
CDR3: ASSQRTEFF

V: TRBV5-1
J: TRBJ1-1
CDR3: ASRKLRDTEAF

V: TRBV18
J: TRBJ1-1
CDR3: ASSPGANTEAF

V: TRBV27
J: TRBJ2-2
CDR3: ASSLSGAGELF

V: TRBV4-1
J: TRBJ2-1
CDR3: ASSPLAWNEQF

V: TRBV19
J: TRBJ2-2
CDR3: ASSIGRGYGTGELF

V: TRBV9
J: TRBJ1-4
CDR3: ASSASRDRGEEKLF

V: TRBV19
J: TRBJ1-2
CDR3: AAAIQGSNYGYT

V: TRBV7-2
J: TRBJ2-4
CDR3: ASSPGPSDIQY